The next 3 T cell receptor beta chains were all read from a single sample in a study of OX40 agonist ivuxolimab in advanced cancers. Sequencing used immunoSEQ multiplex PCR; TCRdb keeps in-frame clones, though not all of them. The sample has 35,000 to 45,000 clones; 88% are singletons. The input for sequencing was CD4+ or CD8+ T cells sorted from blood, taken in a trial of the OX40 agonist ivuxolimab. Receptors were obtained from an adult with an advanced solid tumor such as melanoma, head and neck, liver or kidney cancer.

The chain combines TRBV5-6 with TRBJ1-1; D gene ambiguous. CDR1 and CDR2 (germline): SGHDT, YYEEEE. V lost 0 bases, J lost 2 bases, and 5 bases lay in between. CDR3 size: 13 residues. CDR3 bases: TGTGCCAGCAGCTTGGTTTTAAACACTGAAGCTTTCTTT. Translated, it gives CASSLVLNTEAFF.

The chain uses TRBV15 and TRBJ2-3, with D possibly matching TRBD2 (6 bases). From germline, CDR1 is LNHNV and CDR2 YYDKDF (reference sequence). The CDR3 runs 14 residues. V was shortened by 2 bases and J by 2 bases, with 8 bases between the two germline ends. The CDR3, as DNA: TGTGCCACCAGCAGAATGGACTACACAGATACGCAGTATTTT. It translates to CATSRMDYTDTQYF.

Written as DNA, the CDR3 is TGTGCCAGCAGCTTAGATAGGGGACCAAACTATGGCTACACCTTC. Amino acid sequence: CASSLDRGPNYGYTF. The chain recombines TRBV11-2 with TRBJ1-2, with a possible D match to TRBD1 (5 bases). The CDR3 consists of 15 residues. Between the trimmed V and J ends, which lost 0 bases and 2 bases, there was a span of 10 bases. Germline loops: CDR1 SGHAT, CDR2 FQNNGV.